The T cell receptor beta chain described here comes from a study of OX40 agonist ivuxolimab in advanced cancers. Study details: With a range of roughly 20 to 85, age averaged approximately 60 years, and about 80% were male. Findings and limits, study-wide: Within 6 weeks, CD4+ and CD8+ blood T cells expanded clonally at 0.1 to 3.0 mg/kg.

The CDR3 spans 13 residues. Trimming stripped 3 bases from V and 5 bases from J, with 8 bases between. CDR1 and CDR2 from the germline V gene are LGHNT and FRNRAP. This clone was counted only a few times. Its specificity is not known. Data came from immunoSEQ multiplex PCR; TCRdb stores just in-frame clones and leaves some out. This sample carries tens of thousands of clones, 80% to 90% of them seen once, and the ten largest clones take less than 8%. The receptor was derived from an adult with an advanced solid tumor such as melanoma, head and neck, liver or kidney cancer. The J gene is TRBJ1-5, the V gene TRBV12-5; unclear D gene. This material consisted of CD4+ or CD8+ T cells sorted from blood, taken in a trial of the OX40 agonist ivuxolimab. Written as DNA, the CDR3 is TGTGCTAGTGGTTTAGACTCCTATCAGCCCCAGCATTTT. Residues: CASGLDSYQPQHF.